The 17 T cell receptor beta chains below all came from one sample that was sequenced in a study of regulatory dendritic cells for organ transplantation. Here immunoSEQ multiplex PCR was the method, and the copy in TCRdb shows in-frame clones only, minus some. This table holds 20,000 to 25,000 clones, 65% to 90% found once. Allogeneic regulatory or mature dendritic cells were co-cultured for approximately 5 days with CFSE-labeled sorted T cells at 1:10. Their target antigens are unknown. The sequenced sample was naive CD4+ T cells from blood cultured with dendritic cells. Subset here: CD45RA+ naive T cells. The receptors here all came from a human donor in good health.

The chain has TRBV7-2 and TRBJ2-1, with D possibly being TRBD2 (5 bases). The CDR3 spans 16 residues. V was shortened by 3 bases and J by 7 bases, with 19 bases between the two germline ends. Germline CDR1 reads SGHTA; CDR2 reads FQGNSA. CDR3 sequence: CASSFEGAGVRNEQFF. Written as DNA, the CDR3 is TGTGCCAGCAGCTTTGAGGGAGCAGGAGTGAGAAATGAGCAGTTCTTC.

V usage is TRBV9 and J usage is TRBJ2-3; D ambiguous. Trimming removed 0 bases at V and 6 bases at J, with 8 bases between. This CDR3 is 13 amino acids long. Germline V gene sequence: CDR1 SGDLS, CDR2 YYNGEE. The CDR3 sequence: CASSVVSGDTQYF. The CDR3 coding sequence is TGTGCCAGCAGCGTAGTTTCCGGGGATACGCAGTATTTT. Together with reference TRBV9 and TRBJ2-3, the CDR3 gives the full variable domain: DSGVTQTPKHLITATGQRVTLRCSPRSGDLSVYWYQQSLDQGLQFLIQYYNGEERAKGNILERFSAQQFPDLHSELNLSSLELGDSALYFCASSVVSGDTQYFGPGTRLTVL.

The chain is built from TRBV7-2 and TRBJ1-1, with D possibly being TRBD1 (6 bases). The CDR3 is 14 residues long. Germline V lookup: CDR1 SGHTA, CDR2 FQGNSA. V lost 6 bases to trimming and J lost 4 bases, with 15 bases between them. The CDR3 DNA reads TGTGCCAGCAGTTCGATGGGGGCGTTCACTGAAGCTTTCTTT. Its translation is CASSSMGAFTEAFF.

The genes are TRBV29-1 and TRBJ1-3; D is unclear. Germline V gene lookup returns CDR1 SQVTM and CDR2 ANQGSEA. V lost 4 bases and J lost 2, with 6 bases in between. The length of the CDR3 is 12 residues. The CDR3 DNA sequence: TGCAGCGTTGCGACGGCTGGAAACACCATATATTTT. This sequence encodes CSVATAGNTIYF.

V gene TRBV30 combines with J gene TRBJ1-1, with 10 nucleotides matching TRBD1. Losses at the gene ends were 5 bases for V and 1 base for J; bases not matched to a gene: 1. The CDR3 extends over 13 amino acids. The germline gives CDR1 GTSNPN, CDR2 SVGIG (reference sequence). The CDR3 is CAWDRGPNTEAFF. In DNA form, the CDR3 reads TGTGCCTGGGACAGGGGGCCGAACACTGAAGCTTTCTTT.

The chain links TRBV11-1 to TRBJ1-1, with D hard to call. The CDR3 is 16 amino acids. V was clipped by 5 bases and J by 9 bases, with 25 bases between them. Germline loops: CDR1 SGHAT, CDR2 FQDESV (reference sequence). The CDR3 sequence is CASSQSKSLQRGKAFF. The CDR3 bases are TGTGCCAGCAGCCAATCAAAATCGCTACAGCGGGGAAAAGCTTTCTTT.

The rearrangement joins TRBV29-1 to TRBJ2-2; maybe TRBD1 (5 bases). Trimming shortened V by 4 bases and J by 5 bases, and 14 bases separated the two germline ends. CDR1 SQVTM and CDR2 ANQGSEA come from the germline V gene. The CDR3 is 14 amino acids. In DNA, the CDR3 is TGCAGCGTTGCGAGAAGGTCAGGGACCGGGGAGCTGTTTTTT. It is translated as CSVARRSGTGELFF.

Remarks on this clone: Distinct nucleotide sequences in the sample also encode this CDR3. This rearrangement joins TRBV29-1 to TRBJ1-1, with D perhaps matching TRBD1 (5 bases). Germline CDR1 is SQVTM and CDR2 is ANQGSEA. The CDR3 runs to 12 residues. V dropped 6 bases and J dropped 8 bases, with 16 bases sitting between them. The CDR3 DNA reads as TGCAGCGTCGAGGCCGGGGCTTCCGAAGCTTTCTTT. Amino acids: CSVEAGASEAFF.

V and J are TRBV11-2 and TRBJ2-7, with 10 bases aligning to TRBD2. The CDR3 covers 17 residues. Germline V gene lookup returns CDR1 SGHAT and CDR2 FQNNGV. J was trimmed by 6 bases and V by 6 bases; bases with no gene match: 17. The CDR3 coding sequence is TGTGCCAGCAGTCAAAAATATTTAGCGGGGGGCCCCTCCGAGCAGTACTTC. It is translated as CASSQKYLAGGPSEQYF.

This CDR3 is CASSTTNEQYF. The DNA of the CDR3 is TGTGCCAGCAGTACTACTAACGAGCAGTACTTC. The chain carries TRBV6-5 and TRBJ2-7; no reliable D call. The CDR3 consists of 11 residues. The V end was cut by 5 bases, the J end by 5 bases, with 7 bases between. The germline V gene encodes CDR1 MNHEY and CDR2 SVGAGI.

The chain employs TRBV29-1 and TRBJ2-1, with TRBD2 matching 7 bases. The CDR3 covers 11 residues. In germline, CDR1 is SQVTM, CDR2 ANQGSEA. V shed 7 bases and J 8 bases; nucleotides not matched to a gene: 5. The CDR3 sequence is CSGFRGDEQFF. The CDR3, as DNA: TGCAGCGGGTTCCGGGGGGATGAGCAGTTCTTC.

The CDR3 sequence is CASDSRTDEQFF. The CDR3 DNA reads TGTGCCAGCGACTCGAGGACGGATGAGCAGTTCTTC. The chain joins TRBV6-8 to TRBJ2-1; D is undetermined. Germline-derived CDR1 and CDR2 are MNHGY and SAAAGT. The CDR3 has 12 amino acids. The V and J ends lost 8 bases and 8 bases respectively, with 13 bases between them.

The J gene is TRBJ2-1, the V gene TRBV4-3; 7 bases are a match to TRBD1. CDR3 size: 20 residues. CDR1 and CDR2 from the germline V gene are LGHNA and YSLEER. V lost 0 bases and J lost 9; bases outside the gene matches: 23. CDR3: CASSQESTRNDRDPLGEQFF. CDR3 nucleotides: TGCGCCAGCAGCCAAGAATCCACGCGGAACGACAGGGACCCTTTAGGTGAGCAGTTCTTC.

The chain has TRBV28 and TRBJ1-5; D is perhaps TRBD1 (5 bases). Germline CDR1 MDHEN, CDR2 SYDVKM. CDR3 size: 15 residues. V was trimmed by 3 bases and J by 3 bases, leaving 12 bases between them. DNA for the CDR3: TGTGCCAGCAGTTTCGGGGGACCTCTCAATCAGCCCCAGCATTTT. The encoded protein is CASSFGGPLNQPQHF.

The J gene is TRBJ2-1, the V gene TRBV7-8; D gene uncertain. Germline CDR1 and CDR2: SGHVS and FQNEAQ. This CDR3 has 14 amino acids. Trimming stripped 4 bases from V and 9 bases from J, with 16 bases between. In DNA, the CDR3 is TGTGCCAGCAGCTCTACAACATGGGTCAGTGAGCAGTTCTTC. It codes for CASSSTTWVSEQFF.

The genes are TRBV19 and TRBJ2-5, with D maybe TRBD1 (5 bases). Germline V gene sequence: CDR1 LNHDA, CDR2 SQIVND (reference sequence). This CDR3 contains 14 residues. V shed 3 bases and J shed 2 bases, with 10 bases lying between them. This chain's CDR3 is CASSIRTQQETQYF. For the CDR3, the DNA is TGTGCCAGTAGTATCCGGACACAGCAAGAGACCCAGTACTTC.

This CDR3 is CASSLLKGTYNEQFF. For the CDR3, the DNA is TGTGCCAGCAGCTTATTAAAGGGAACCTACAATGAGCAGTTCTTC. V gene TRBV11-2 combines with J gene TRBJ2-1; no reliable D call. V dropped 2 bases and J dropped 2 bases, with 10 bases sitting between them. Germline values: CDR1 SGHAT, CDR2 FQNNGV. The CDR3 sequence is 15 residues long.